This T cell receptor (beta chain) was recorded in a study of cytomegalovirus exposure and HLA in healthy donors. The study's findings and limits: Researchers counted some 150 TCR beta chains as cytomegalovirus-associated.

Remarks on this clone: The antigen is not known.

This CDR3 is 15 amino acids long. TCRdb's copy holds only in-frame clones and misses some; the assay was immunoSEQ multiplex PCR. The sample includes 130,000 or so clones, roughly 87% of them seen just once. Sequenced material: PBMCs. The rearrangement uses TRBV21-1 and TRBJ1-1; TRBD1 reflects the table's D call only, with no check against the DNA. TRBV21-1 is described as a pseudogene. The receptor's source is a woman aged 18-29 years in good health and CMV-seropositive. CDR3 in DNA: TGTGCCAGACAACCTATAACAGGGGGCCGGGACGCGGCTTTCTTT. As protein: CARQPITGGRDAAFF.